This T cell receptor beta chain emerged from a study of control samples from healthy donors and cancer patients. The data were produced by immunoSEQ multiplex PCR, yet TCRdb's version contains in-frame clones alone and is incomplete. The sample has 100,000 to 150,000 clones; around nine tenths are singletons. Per the germline V gene, CDR1 is SGHTA and CDR2 is FQGNSA. This CDR3 contains 15 residues. V was clipped by 1 base and J by 7 bases; unmatched bases: 8. J is TRBJ2-7 and V is TRBV7-2, with 9 bases identical to TRBD2. This receptor was taken from a man between 18 and 29 years old in good health. Input material: blood. The CDR3 DNA reads TGTGCCAGCAGCTTAGATGCGCGGGGGGGGCTAGAGCAGTACTTC. Translating it yields CASSLDARGGLEQYF.